This T cell receptor beta chain was observed in a study of neurological immune-mediated disorders. V dropped 1 base and J dropped 4; count of bases not matched to a gene: 3. The V gene's germline CDR1 is SGHTA and CDR2 FQGNSA. This CDR3 spans 15 amino acids. The cDNA was produced through 5'RACE with 10-nucleotide random UMIs. A single run covered 15-18 subjects with over 180 million TCR-beta sequences. A single record per CDR3 protein comes from TCRdb applying MiXCR to the 5' RACE reads. This sample yields under 45,000 distinct CDR3 sequences, of which about 2.5% are seen a single time; 2.4% belongs to the top ten. This clonotype was picked up many times.

The J gene is TRBJ1-2, the V gene TRBV7-2, with 10 bases fitting TRBD1. This clonotype was obtained from a man aged 45-60 years with multiple sclerosis. Sequenced input: PBMCs. CDR3 region: CASSLGQGAGYGYTF. CDR3 bases: TGTGCCAGCAGCTTAGGACAGGGGGCAGGCTATGGCTACACCTTC.